This TCR beta chain emerged from a study of radiation and T cells in renal cell carcinoma. Time point specified: baseline pretreatment blood. Indicated treatment: 15 Gy SBRT to primary tumor, nephrectomy 4 weeks later. Only in-frame clones appear in the TCRdb table, and some are missing; sequencing was by immunoSEQ multiplex PCR. Among 150,000 or so clones, about 88% were seen once, and the ten largest hold 12%. The source of this sequence is a woman aged 50 to 60 with renal cell carcinoma. The starting material was blood, obtained from a patient whose treatment included radiotherapy and nephrectomy.

CDR3 region: CASSPALGGGNTQYF. CDR3 nucleotide sequence: TGTGCCAGCAGTCCAGCCTTAGGGGGCGGGAATACGCAGTATTTT. The rearrangement links TRBV7-3 to TRBJ2-3; tentative D call: TRBD1 (7 bases). The germline gives CDR1 SGHTA, CDR2 FQGTGA. The CDR3 length is 15 residues. Trimming left V 6 bases short and J 7 bases short, with 20 bases between. The complete variable domain, with remaining parts taken from reference TRBV7-3 and TRBJ2-3, reads GAGVSQTPSNKVTEKGKYVELRCDPISGHTALYWYRQSLGQGPEFLIYFQGTGAADDSGLPNDRFFAVRPEGSVSTLKIQRTERGDSAVYLCASSPALGGGNTQYFGPGTRLTVL.